This TCR beta chain was obtained from a study of vaccination and CD4 T cells after COVID-19. Across the whole study: A vaccine, either BNT162b2 or mRNA-1273, was given to participants in two doses.

This sample's treatment: roughly 10-day PBMC culture with coronavirus spike peptide pools or control peptides (ViraFEST assay). The germline V gene encodes CDR1 LNHNV and CDR2 YYDKDF (reference sequence). The CDR3 totals 15 residues. V lost 0 bases to trimming and J lost 6 bases, with 13 bases between them. Oncomine TCR Beta short-read sequencing was applied to DNA from cultured CD4+ T cells. MiXCR was run by TCRdb on the PCR reads, yielding one entry per CDR3 protein. The sample contains approximately 21,000 distinct CDR3 sequences, approximately 50% of which appear only once. In regard to this clonotype: Its target is not known.

The sample comprised CD4+ T cells from blood, cultured in vitro. This receptor was obtained from a human donor who had recovered from COVID-19. The rearrangement uses TRBV15 and TRBJ2-3, with D perhaps TRBD1 (6 bases). For the CDR3, the DNA is TGTGCCACCAGCAGAGATACAGGGTCGTCGGATACGCAGTATTTT. As protein: CATSRDTGSSDTQYF.